Following are 6 T cell receptor beta chains from one sample sequenced in a study of blood T cells in healthy people across ages. PCR was performed a second time for about 7 to 11 cycles using a sample-barcoded 5' primer and a J-beta primer mix. TCRdb re-called the 5' RACE reads with MiXCR, one entry per CDR3 protein. The table lists hundreds of thousands of distinct CDR3 sequences, over 45% of them singletons. The sequenced material came from blood. The receptors here all came from a woman aged 55 to 70 in good health.

V gene TRBV11-2 combines with J gene TRBJ2-6; D is unclear. Germline assignment: CDR1 SGHAT and CDR2 FQNNGV. Trimming took off 2 bases at V and 0 bases at J, with 8 bases between the two ends. This CDR3 region has 16 residues. CDR3 sequence reads: CASSLYMSSGANVLTF. CDR3 in DNA: TGTGCCAGCAGCTTATACATGAGCTCTGGGGCCAACGTCCTGACTTTC.

This clonotype has only one observation. This sequence joins TRBV7-2 and TRBJ2-7; the D gene is possibly TRBD2 (6 bases). Germline V gene data show CDR1 as SGHTA and CDR2 as FQGNSA. This CDR3 spans 18 amino acids. Deletions cut 1 base from V and 0 bases from J, with 19 bases between. The CDR3 reads CASSLVVGGHRGSYEQYF. The CDR3 bases are TGTGCCAGCAGCTTAGTTGTGGGAGGCCACCGAGGCTCCTACGAGCAGTACTTC.

Only a few counts were recorded for this clonotype. This chain links TRBV28 with TRBJ1-2; TRBD1 is a possible D gene (5 bases). The CDR3 spans 11 residues. CDR1 is MDHEN and CDR2 is SYDVKM in the germline V gene. Trimming stripped 10 bases from V and 7 bases from J, with 13 bases between. The CDR3 DNA is TGTGCCACGTCGATCAGGGTTGGCTACACCTTC. This sequence encodes CATSIRVGYTF.

This clonotype was recorded a few times. The gene calls are TRBV12-3 or TRBV12-4 and TRBJ2-1; D possibly corresponds to TRBD2 (5 bases). The germline V and J ends were trimmed by 8 bases and 1 base, with 12 bases remaining between them. This CDR3 contains 14 residues. The CDR3 DNA is TGTGCCAGCTCGGGGTACGGGTCCTACAATGAGCAGTTCTTC. It specifies CASSGYGSYNEQFF.

V gene TRBV27 combines with J gene TRBJ2-3; TRBD1 agrees at 7 bases. This CDR3 has 17 residues. The germline V gene has CDR1 MNHEY and CDR2 SMNVEV (reference sequence). The ends lost 4 bases at V and 4 bases at J; junction bases unmatched: 14. The CDR3 is CASSYMPPTGKADTQYF. For the CDR3, the DNA is TGTGCCAGCAGTTACATGCCCCCGACAGGGAAAGCAGATACGCAGTATTTT.

The table lists this clonotype with a few counts. The chain uses TRBV20-1 and TRBJ2-7, with 11 bases fitting TRBD2. Germline lookup yields CDR1 DFQATT and CDR2 SNEGSKA (reference sequence). Losses at the gene ends were 0 bases for V and 3 bases for J; bases not matched to a gene: 4. The CDR3 covers 15 residues. CDR3 region: CSARDAGTSGYEQYF. For the CDR3, the DNA is TGCAGTGCTAGAGACGCCGGGACTAGCGGCTACGAGCAGTACTTC.